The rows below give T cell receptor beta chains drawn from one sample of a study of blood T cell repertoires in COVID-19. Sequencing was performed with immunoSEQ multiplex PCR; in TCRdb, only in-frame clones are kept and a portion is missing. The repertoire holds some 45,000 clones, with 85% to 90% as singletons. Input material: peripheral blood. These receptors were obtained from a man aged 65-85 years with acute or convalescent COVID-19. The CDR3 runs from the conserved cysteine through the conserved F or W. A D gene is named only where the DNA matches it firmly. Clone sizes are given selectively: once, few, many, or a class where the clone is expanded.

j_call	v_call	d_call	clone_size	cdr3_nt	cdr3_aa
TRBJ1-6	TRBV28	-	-	TGTGCCAGCAGTTTATGGACAGTTAATTCACCCCTCCACTTT	CASSLWTVNSPLHF
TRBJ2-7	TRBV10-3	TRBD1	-	TGTGCCATCAGTGAAACAGGGGGCTTCTACGAGCAGTACTTC	CAISETGGFYEQYF
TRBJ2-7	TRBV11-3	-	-	TGTGCCAGCGCCCTCGGGAAAGCTAGTGTCGAGCAGTACTTC	CASALGKASVEQYF
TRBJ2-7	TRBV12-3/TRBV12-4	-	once	TGTGCCAGCAGGGGAGAAAAAAGCCAGTACTTC	CASRGEKSQYF
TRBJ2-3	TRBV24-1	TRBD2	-	TGTGCCACCAGTGTAGCGGGGGGAACAGATACGCAGTATTTT	CATSVAGGTDTQYF
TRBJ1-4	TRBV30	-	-	TGTGCCTGGAGTGTAGGTGGAGGGAATGAAAAACTGTTTTTT	CAWSVGGGNEKLFF
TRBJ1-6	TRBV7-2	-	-	TGTGCCAGCAGCCCTAGGACAGCGAGCTCCTATAATTCACCCCTCCACTTT	CASSPRTASSYNSPLHF
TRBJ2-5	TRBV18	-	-	TGTGCCAGCTCACTCCGGGGCCAAGAGACCCAGTACTTC	CASSLRGQETQYF
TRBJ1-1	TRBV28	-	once	TGTGCCAGCAGTCGCTCCGGCAGGGCGACTGAAGCTTTCTTT	CASSRSGRATEAFF
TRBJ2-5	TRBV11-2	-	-	TGTGCCAGCAGCTTAGAGCCAGGGGTCGGGACCCAGTACTTC	CASSLEPGVGTQYF
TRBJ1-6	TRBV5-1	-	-	TGCGCCAGCAGCCCGAGTAGTCGTGGAGGAACATCACCCCTCCACTTT	CASSPSSRGGTSPLHF
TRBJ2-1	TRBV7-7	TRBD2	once	TGTGCCAGCAGCTCTTTAGCGGGAGGGCCGGGCGAGCAGTTCTTC	CASSSLAGGPGEQFF
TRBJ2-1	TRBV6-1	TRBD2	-	TGTGCCAGCAGTGAATCACTAGCGGGGATCAATGAGCAGTTCTTC	CASSESLAGINEQFF
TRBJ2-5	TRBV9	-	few	TGTGCCAGCAGCGTAGACCCAGGGGGGGAGACCCAGTACTTC	CASSVDPGGETQYF
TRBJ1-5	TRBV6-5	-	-	TGTGCCAGCAGCCCGGACTTTCGGAATCAGCCCCAGCATTTT	CASSPDFRNQPQHF
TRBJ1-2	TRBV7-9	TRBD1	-	TGTGCCAGCAGCTCAAACCAGGGGGTCTCCTATGGCTACACCTTC	CASSSNQGVSYGYTF
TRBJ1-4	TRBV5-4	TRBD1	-	TGTGCCAGCAGCTTGGGGTCCGGGACAGTGGCTAATGAAAAACTGTTTTTT	CASSLGSGTVANEKLFF
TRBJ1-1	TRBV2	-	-	TGTGCCAGCAGTGTCCCAGGTAATAGTAAAGCTTTCTTT	CASSVPGNSKAFF
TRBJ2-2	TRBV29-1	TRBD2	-	TGCAGCGTGGAGGGGCCCGTGGGACTAGCGGGGGGAGCGAACACCGGGGAGCTGTTTTTT	CSVEGPVGLAGGANTGELFF
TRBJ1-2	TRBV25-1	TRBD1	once	TGTGCCAGCAGTGATGCCGGGACAGGGGGCTCTAACTATGGCTACACCTTC	CASSDAGTGGSNYGYTF
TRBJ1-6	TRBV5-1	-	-	TGCGCCAGCAGCCCCATATCCGGGAATTCACCCCTCCACTTT	CASSPISGNSPLHF
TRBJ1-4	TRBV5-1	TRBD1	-	TGCGCCAGCAGCAGGGAGGGACAGGGACCTGAAAAACTGTTTTTT	CASSREGQGPEKLFF
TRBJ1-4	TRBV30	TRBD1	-	TGTGCCTGGAGTCTCCCGGGACAGGGCACTAATGAAAAACTGTTTTTT	CAWSLPGQGTNEKLFF
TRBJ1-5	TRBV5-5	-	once	TGTGCCAGCAGGGAATGGGCGGGACAGCCCCAGCATTTT	CASREWAGQPQHF
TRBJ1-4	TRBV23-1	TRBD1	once	TGCGCCAGCATCCCGGGACAGGGGGATGAAAAACTGTTTTTT	CASIPGQGDEKLFF
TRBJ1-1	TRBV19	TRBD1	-	TGTGCCAGTAGACCGTTTGGGACAGGGGGCAACACTGAAGCTTTCTTT	CASRPFGTGGNTEAFF
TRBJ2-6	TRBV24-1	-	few	TGTGCCACCAGTGGGGGCAGTAAGGCTGGGGCCAACGTCCTGACTTTC	CATSGGSKAGANVLTF
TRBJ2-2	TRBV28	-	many	TGTGCCAGCAGTTTTCCCTCATTAGCGGCGACCGGGGAGCTGTTTTTT	CASSFPSLAATGELFF
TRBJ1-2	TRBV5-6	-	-	TGTGCCAGCAGACACCAACTCCGGGTCCCCCACTATGGCTACACCTTC	CASRHQLRVPHYGYTF
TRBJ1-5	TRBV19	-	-	TGTGCCAGTAGTATGCTCGAAACAGCACCAGGGCTGCAGCCCCAGCATTTT	CASSMLETAPGLQPQHF
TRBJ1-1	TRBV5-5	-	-	TGTGCCAGCAGCTTATTACAGGATATCAACACTGAAGCTTTCTTT	CASSLLQDINTEAFF
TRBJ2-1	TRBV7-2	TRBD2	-	TGTGCCAGCGAGGTAGGAGCGGGAGGCTACAATGAGCAGTTCTTC	CASEVGAGGYNEQFF
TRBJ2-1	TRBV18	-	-	TGTGCCAGCTCATCGAACCGGGACTTCTTATACAATGAGCAGTTCTTC	CASSSNRDFLYNEQFF
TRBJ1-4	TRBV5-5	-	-	TGTGCCAGCAGCCCCCTTGTAGCAACTAATGAAAAACTGTTTTTT	CASSPLVATNEKLFF
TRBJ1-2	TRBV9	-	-	TGTGCCAGCAGCGACAACGGAGATGGCTACACCTTC	CASSDNGDGYTF
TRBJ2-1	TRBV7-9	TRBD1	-	TGTGCCAGCAGCTATCCTACGGGACAGCTCCCCTACAATGAGCAGTTCTTC	CASSYPTGQLPYNEQFF
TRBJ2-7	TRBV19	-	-	TGTGCCAGTAGTATTCGCGGGCGGGCCGCCTACGAGCAGTACTTC	CASSIRGRAAYEQYF
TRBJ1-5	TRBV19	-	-	TGTGCCAGCGCTTTCCCGGGGTTGCCCCAGCATTTT	CASAFPGLPQHF
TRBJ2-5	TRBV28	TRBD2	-	TGTGCCAGCAGTTTTTTCGGCTCTGGCGGGAGAGGAGCGACCCAGTACTTC	CASSFFGSGGRGATQYF
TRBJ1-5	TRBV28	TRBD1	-	TGTGCCAGCAGTTTGGACAGGGCAGACAATCAGCCCCAGCATTTT	CASSLDRADNQPQHF
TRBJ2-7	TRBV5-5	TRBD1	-	TGTGCCAGCAGCTTGGTGACGGGACAGGGGTACGAGCAGTACTTC	CASSLVTGQGYEQYF
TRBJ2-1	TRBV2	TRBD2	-	TGTGCCAGCAGCCGAACCATAATAGCGGGGGGGCCCGATGAGCAGTTCTTC	CASSRTIIAGGPDEQFF
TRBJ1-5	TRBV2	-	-	TGTGCCAGCAGTGAACAGGGCAATCAGCCCCAGCATTTT	CASSEQGNQPQHF
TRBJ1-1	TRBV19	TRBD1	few	TGTGCCAGTAGCAGGGACAGGAGGAGCCCTGAAGCTTTCTTT	CASSRDRRSPEAFF
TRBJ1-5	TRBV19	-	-	TGTGCCAGTAGTCCCAGTTGGGAGGGCTACAATCAGCCCCAGCATTTT	CASSPSWEGYNQPQHF
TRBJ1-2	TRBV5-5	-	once	TGTGCCAGCAGCTTGGGACAAAAGGGCTACACCTTC	CASSLGQKGYTF
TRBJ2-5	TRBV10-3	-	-	TGTGCCATCAGTGAGCCCAACCAAGAGACCCAGTACTTC	CAISEPNQETQYF
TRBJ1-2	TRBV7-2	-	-	TGTGCCAGCAGCTTGGGCCCTCGAGATGGCTACACCTTC	CASSLGPRDGYTF
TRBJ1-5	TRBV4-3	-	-	TGCGCCAGCAGCCAAGATAGTGCGGGGGGCTCAGGCAATCAGCCCCAGCATTTT	CASSQDSAGGSGNQPQHF
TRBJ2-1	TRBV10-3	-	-	TGTGCCATCAGGGCAAACAGGGAATCCTACAATGAGCAGTTCTTC	CAIRANRESYNEQFF
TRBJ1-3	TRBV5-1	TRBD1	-	TGCGCCAGCAGCGACGACAGGGCTGGAAACACCATATATTTT	CASSDDRAGNTIYF
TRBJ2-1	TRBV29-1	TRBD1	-	TGCAGCGTTCAGGAGATAAGGGGGCATGAGCAGTTCTTC	CSVQEIRGHEQFF
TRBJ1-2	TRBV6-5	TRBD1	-	TGTGCCAGCAGCGTAGCAGGGGGCAGCTATGGCTACACCTTC	CASSVAGGSYGYTF
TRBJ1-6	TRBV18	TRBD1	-	TGTGCCAGCTCACCAGACAGGGCGTCTTCACCCCTCCACTTT	CASSPDRASSPLHF
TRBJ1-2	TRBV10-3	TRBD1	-	TGTGCCGCACAGGACAGGGTACAAGCTGGCTACACCTTC	CAAQDRVQAGYTF
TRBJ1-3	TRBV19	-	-	TGTGCCAGTAGTAACACAGGGATTCGAGAAAACACCATATATTTT	CASSNTGIRENTIYF
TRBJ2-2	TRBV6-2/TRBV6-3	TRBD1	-	TGTGCCAGCAGCTCCGGACAGGGAGGGAACACCGGGGAGCTGTTTTTT	CASSSGQGGNTGELFF
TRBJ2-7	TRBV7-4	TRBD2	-	TGTGCCAGCAGCTTAGGAGTTCCGGGACTAGCGGGAGAAATCGGATGCGAGCAGTACTTC	CASSLGVPGLAGEIGCEQYF
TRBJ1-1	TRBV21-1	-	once	TGTGCCAGCAGCCCCCCGGGTACGGCGAACACTGAAGCTTTCTTT	CASSPPGTANTEAFF